Following are 19 T cell receptor beta chains from one sample sequenced in a study of T cells in Graves' hyperthyroidism and ophthalmopathy. Amplification of TCR beta CDR3 regions was performed using RNA transcripts as template. With the HTBI primer set, the TCR CDR3 went through a first round of RT-PCR. Using its own MiXCR run on the multiplex PCR reads, TCRdb lists one record per CDR3 protein. Here the sample spans about 590,000 distinct CDR3 sequences, around a sixth being singletons. The sample consisted of blood. The receptor source for this set is a woman under 40 with Graves' hyperthyroidism.

This clonotype was recorded many times. V and J are TRBV5-1 and TRBJ2-3; 11 nucleotides line up with TRBD1. Germline V gene lookup returns CDR1 SGHRS and CDR2 YFSETQ. The J segment lost 5 bases and the V segment lost 4 bases, leaving 12 bases of the junction unmatched. The CDR3 runs to 17 residues. The CDR3 sequence: CASSPSPGTGGIDTQYF. Written as DNA, the CDR3 is TGCGCCAGCAGCCCCTCTCCCGGGACAGGGGGAATAGATACGCAGTATTTT.

This clonotype has at least ten counts. The chain employs TRBV29-1 and TRBJ2-7; no firm D call. Germline values: CDR1 SQVTM, CDR2 ANQGSEA. V gave up 3 bases and J gave up 5 bases, with 14 bases separating them. CDR3 length: 13 residues. The CDR3 region is CSVDLTTSNEQYF. CDR3 coding DNA: TGCAGCGTTGATCTGACAACTTCTAACGAGCAGTACTTC.

The table lists this clonotype with a few counts. Being one base from a much bigger clone, this may be a read error. V is TRBV30 and J is TRBJ1-5; no reliable D call. V lost 5 bases to trimming and J lost 0 bases, with 8 bases between them. CDR1 is GTSNPN and CDR2 is SVGIG in the germline V gene (reference sequence). The length of the CDR3 is 13 residues. In DNA form, the CDR3 reads TGTGCCTGGGACCGACATAGCAATCAGCCCCAGCATTTT. Amino acid sequence: CAWDRHSNQPQHF. The full variable domain, completed using reference TRBV30 and TRBJ1-5, is SQTIHQWPATLVQPVGSPLSLECTVEGTSNPNLYWYRQAAGRGLQLLFYSVGIGQISSEVPQNLSASRPQDRQFILSSKKLLLSDSGFYLCAWDRHSNQPQHFGDGTRLSIL.

This clonotype showed up just a few times. The V and J genes are TRBV11-2 and TRBJ2-1, with 8 bases identical to TRBD1. The germline CDR1 and CDR2 sequences are SGHAT and FQNNGV. J gave up 6 bases and V 2 bases, and 6 bases lay outside the gene matches. The CDR3 length is 15 residues. The CDR3 protein is CASSLRQGFPNEQFF. The CDR3 bases are TGTGCCAGCAGCTTACGACAGGGGTTCCCCAATGAGCAGTTCTTC.

The chain has TRBV9 and TRBJ2-1; the match to TRBD2 covers 11 bases. CDR1 SGDLS and CDR2 YYNGEE come from the germline V gene. The CDR3 contains 15 residues. The V segment lost 0 bases and the J segment 8 bases; nucleotides outside the gene matches: 4. CDR3 nucleotides: TGTGCCAGCAGCGTAGCTAGCGGGAGGACGCATGAGCAGTTCTTC. Its translation: CASSVASGRTHEQFF.

This clonotype was seen only a few times. V usage is TRBV5-1 and J usage is TRBJ2-3, with 7 bases that match TRBD1. The CDR3 length is 14 residues. Germline V lookup: CDR1 SGHRS, CDR2 YFSETQ. With V trimmed by 3 bases and J by 6 bases, 7 bases remained unmatched. CDR3 loop: CASSSQGVGDTQYF. The CDR3 DNA sequence: TGCGCCAGCAGCTCGCAGGGGGTAGGGGATACGCAGTATTTT. The whole variable domain, remainder taken from reference TRBV5-1 and TRBJ2-3, is KAGVTQTPRYLIKTRGQQVTLSCSPISGHRSVSWYQQTPGQGLQFLFEYFSETQRNKGNFPGRFSGRQFSNSRSEMNVSTLELGDSALYLCASSSQGVGDTQYFGPGTRLTVL.

In this sample, this clonotype turned up a few times. A clone one base away is much larger, so this may be a read error. The chain is built from TRBV11-1 and TRBJ1-2; maybe TRBD1 (6 bases). Germline-derived CDR1 and CDR2 are SGHAT and FQDESV (reference sequence). The CDR3 extends over 15 amino acids. In nucleotides, the CDR3 is TGTGCCAGCAGCTTGACCACGGGGGCTAACCATGGCTACACCTTC. Translating gives CASSLTTGANHGYTF.

About this clonotype: Its ends do not fully match the called genes, so a read error is possible. The J gene is TRBJ1-1, the V gene TRBV5-1, with D hard to call. Germline V gene sequence: CDR1 SGHRS, CDR2 YFSETQ. The CDR3 has 14 amino acids. This CDR3 is CASSLVPANTEAFF. CDR3 DNA sequence: TGCGCCAGCAGTTTGGTCCCAGCTAACACTGAAGCTTTCTTT.

In this sample, this clonotype turned up many times. The J gene is TRBJ1-4, the V gene TRBV12-3 or TRBV12-4; a weak D match, TRBD1 (6 bases). V lost 1 base to trimming and J lost 8 bases, with 14 bases between them. The CDR3 covers 15 residues. CDR3 coding DNA: TGTGCCAGCAGTTTAGGCACAGGGTTGGGGGAAAAACTGTTTTTT. This codes for CASSLGTGLGEKLFF.

This clonotype is a singleton in its sample. V and J are TRBV10-1 and TRBJ2-3; D is unresolved. Germline CDR1 is WNHNN and CDR2 is SYGVQD (reference sequence). The CDR3 is 14 amino acids. V dropped 6 bases and J dropped 2 bases, with 12 bases sitting between them. The CDR3 region has the DNA TGCGCCAGCAGCGACCAACTAAACACAGATACGCAGTATTTT. Protein sequence: CASSDQLNTDTQYF.

The sample holds many counts of this clonotype. V usage is TRBV3-1 and J usage is TRBJ2-1; D could derive from TRBD1 or TRBD2 (7 bases each). The germline V and J ends were trimmed by 3 bases and 7 bases, with 10 bases remaining between them. The V gene's germline CDR1 is LGHDT and CDR2 YNNKEL (reference sequence). The CDR3 extends over 13 amino acids. CDR3 amino acids: CASSHQGGNEQFF. The CDR3 region has the DNA TGTGCCAGCAGCCACCAGGGGGGGAATGAGCAGTTCTTC.

Many counts were recorded for this clonotype. This chain joins TRBV7-8 and TRBJ2-7; 13 bases line up with TRBD2. Germline V gives CDR1 SGHVS, CDR2 FQNEAQ. The J segment lost 4 bases and the V segment lost 2 bases, leaving 8 bases of the junction unmatched. This CDR3 has 17 residues. CDR3: CASSLMGGLAGDYEQYF. Here the CDR3 DNA reads TGTGCCAGCAGCTTAATGGGAGGACTAGCGGGAGATTACGAGCAGTACTTC.

The V gene is TRBV9, the J gene TRBJ2-1; 9 bases agree with TRBD2. The J segment lost 4 bases and the V segment lost 0 bases, leaving 8 bases of the junction unmatched. Germline assignment: CDR1 SGDLS and CDR2 YYNGEE. The CDR3 covers 17 residues. The CDR3 DNA follows: TGTGCCAGCAGCGTAGGTTCTGGGACTAGCTATTACAATGAGCAGTTCTTC. Encoded protein: CASSVGSGTSYYNEQFF.

This clonotype showed up many times. The chain has TRBV12-3 or TRBV12-4 and TRBJ2-1; 10 positions agree with TRBD2. CDR3 length: 16 amino acids. Trimming took 2 bases from V and 3 from J; bases not matched to a gene: 4. The CDR3: CASSLTSGTGYNEQFF. The CDR3 nucleotides read TGTGCCAGCAGTTTAACTAGCGGGACTGGCTACAATGAGCAGTTCTTC.

This clonotype was observed many times. This chain uses TRBV6-1 with TRBJ2-7, with 7 bases aligning to TRBD1. The CDR3 runs to 14 residues. V was clipped by 6 bases and J by 7 bases; unmatched bases: 12. CDR1 MNHNS and CDR2 SASEGT come from the germline V gene. DNA for the CDR3: TGTGCCAGCAGACCGGGACAGATGACTCGGGAGCAGTACTTC. Translation gives CASRPGQMTREQYF.

The chain links TRBV20-1 to TRBJ1-1; tentative D call: TRBD1 (5 bases). The CDR3 consists of 14 residues. Looked up from germline, CDR1 is DFQATT and CDR2 is SNEGSKA (reference sequence). V lost 1 base and J lost 1, with 10 bases in between. CDR3 region: CSARVTDGNTEAFF. In DNA, the CDR3 is TGCAGTGCTAGAGTGACAGATGGGAACACTGAAGCTTTCTTT.

Many counts were recorded for this clonotype. The J gene is TRBJ2-1, the V gene TRBV7-2; 14 bases map to TRBD2. This CDR3 spans 16 amino acids. J was trimmed by 7 bases and V by 5 bases; bases with no gene match: 7. In germline, CDR1 is SGHTA, CDR2 FQGNSA. CDR3 nucleotides: TGTGCCAGCAGCCCGGGGACTAGCGGGAGTTTTAATGAGCAGTTCTTC. Translation gives CASSPGTSGSFNEQFF.

The genes are TRBV5-4 and TRBJ1-2, with a tentative D call TRBD1 (6 bases). Germline values: CDR1 SGHNT, CDR2 YYREEE (reference sequence). The germline V and J ends were trimmed by 5 bases and 3 bases, with 17 bases remaining between them. This CDR3 has 15 residues. In DNA form, the CDR3 reads TGTGCCAGCAGGGCTAGTGGACAGCTCGACTATGGCTACACCTTC. It translates to CASRASGQLDYGYTF.

This clonotype has only a few counts. The V call is TRBV5-6, the J call TRBJ2-7; D is perhaps TRBD1 (5 bases). The germline V gene has CDR1 SGHDT and CDR2 YYEEEE. V was trimmed by 3 bases and J by 3 bases, leaving 16 bases between them. The CDR3 consists of 15 residues. The CDR3 DNA sequence: TGTGCCAGCAGCTCAACCGTGACAGTGTTCTACGAGCAGTACTTC. It yields the protein CASSSTVTVFYEQYF.